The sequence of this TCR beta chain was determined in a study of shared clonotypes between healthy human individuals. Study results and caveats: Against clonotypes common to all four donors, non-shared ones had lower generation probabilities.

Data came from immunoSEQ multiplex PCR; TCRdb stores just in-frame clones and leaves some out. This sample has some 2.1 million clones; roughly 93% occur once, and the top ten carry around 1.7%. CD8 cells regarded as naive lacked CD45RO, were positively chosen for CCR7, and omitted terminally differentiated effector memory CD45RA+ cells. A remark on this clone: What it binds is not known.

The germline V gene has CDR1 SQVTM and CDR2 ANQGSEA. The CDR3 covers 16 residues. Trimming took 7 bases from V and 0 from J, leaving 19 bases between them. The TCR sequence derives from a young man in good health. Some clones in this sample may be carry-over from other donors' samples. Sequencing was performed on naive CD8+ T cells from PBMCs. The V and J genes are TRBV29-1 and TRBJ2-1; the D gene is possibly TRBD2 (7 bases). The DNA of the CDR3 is TGCAGCGCTATCGGTAGGGGGGGCAGCTCCTACAATGAGCAGTTCTTC. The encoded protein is CSAIGRGGSSYNEQFF.